The 10 T cell receptor beta chains reported below all come from one sample, sequenced in a study of T cell repertoires in cytomegalovirus infection. TCRdb reprocessed the reads with MiXCR, giving one entry per CDR3 protein. The sample lists 150,000 or so distinct CDR3 sequences; under 8.5% were seen once. The sequenced sample was PBMCs. Source of these receptors: a human donor in good health (CMV status not recorded). Some clones in this sample may be carry-over from other donors' samples.

This clonotype was found many times. The chain employs TRBV15 and TRBJ2-7; D might be TRBD1 (6 bases). The CDR3 runs to 13 residues. Germline V CDR1 and CDR2: LNHNV, YYDKDF (reference sequence). V was trimmed by 8 bases and J by 3 bases, leaving 14 bases between them. In DNA form, the CDR3 reads TGTGCCACCTATTTCGGGACACACTACGAGCAGTACTTC. Encoded protein: CATYFGTHYEQYF.

This clonotype was recorded many times. The V call is TRBV19, the J call TRBJ2-1; D is ambiguous. Germline V gives CDR1 LNHDA, CDR2 SQIVND (reference sequence). Trimming removed 3 bases from V and 5 bases from J, with 11 bases in between. This CDR3 contains 14 residues. As DNA, the CDR3 is TGTGCCAGTAGTATGGGAATTTGGGACAATGAGCAGTTCTTC. It is translated as CASSMGIWDNEQFF. Full variable domain (missing parts from reference TRBV19 and TRBJ2-1): DGGITQSPKYLFRKEGQNVTLSCEQNLNHDAMYWYRQDPGQGLRLIYYSQIVNDFQKGDIAEGYSVSREKKESFPLTVTSAQKNPTAFYLCASSMGIWDNEQFFGPGTRLTVL.

Ten or more counts support this clonotype. This rearrangement joins TRBV5-5 to TRBJ2-5; TRBD2 might be the D (5 bases). The CDR3 loop spans 17 amino acids. Germline V gene data show CDR1 as SGHKS and CDR2 as YYEKEE (reference sequence). V lost 7 bases and J 1 base, leaving 23 bases between the germline ends. CDR3 sequence reads: CASAPGSVQQRQETQYF. For the CDR3, the DNA is TGTGCCAGCGCCCCGGGGTCGGTCCAGCAGCGCCAAGAGACCCAGTACTTC.

This clonotype has at least ten counts. The chain has TRBV6-6 and TRBJ2-7; D is possibly TRBD1 (6 bases). Germline lookup yields CDR1 MNHNY and CDR2 SVGAGI (reference sequence). The CDR3 is 14 amino acids. The V gene lost 2 bases and the J gene lost 1 base, with 9 bases spanning the gap. In nucleotides, the CDR3 is TGTGCCAGCAGTTACAATCAGGGGTCCTACGAGCAGTACTTC. It specifies CASSYNQGSYEQYF.

This clonotype was detected many times. The J gene is TRBJ2-7, the V gene TRBV7-2; no firm D call. Germline CDR1 SGHTA, CDR2 FQGNSA. The CDR3 is 14 amino acids. V shed 1 base and J shed 2 bases, with 9 bases lying between them. CDR3 sequence: CASSLVWQTYEQYF. The CDR3 nucleotides are TGTGCCAGCAGCTTAGTTTGGCAGACCTACGAGCAGTACTTC.

Many counts were recorded for this clonotype. DNA for the CDR3: TGTGCCAGCAGCCCAACCAGGGATGACGAGCAGTACTTC. Translation: CASSPTRDDEQYF. The chain couples TRBV7-3 to TRBJ2-7; maybe TRBD1 (5 bases). V was cut by 5 bases and J by 5 bases, with 13 bases left in between. Germline loops: CDR1 SGHTA, CDR2 FQGTGA. The length of the CDR3 is 13 residues.

The chain links TRBV29-1 to TRBJ2-3, with D tentatively TRBD2 (5 bases). Germline loops: CDR1 SQVTM, CDR2 ANQGSEA. V lost 7 bases and J 0 bases, leaving 8 bases between the germline ends. The CDR3 runs to 12 residues. CDR3 sequence (DNA): TGCAGCGCCGACTATAGCACAGATACGCAGTATTTT. Translation: CSADYSTDTQYF.

This clonotype was seen at least ten times. CDR3 in amino acids: CASSGQINTEAFF. The CDR3 DNA reads as TGTGCCAGCAGTGGACAAATCAACACTGAAGCTTTCTTT. The V and J genes are TRBV28 and TRBJ1-1; possible D gene TRBD1, 5 bases. The V end lost 5 bases, the J end lost 2 bases, and 9 bases lay between the germline ends. Germline CDR1 MDHEN, CDR2 SYDVKM. The CDR3 contains 13 residues.

This chain connects TRBV7-2 to TRBJ2-1, with unresolved D. This CDR3 is 13 amino acids long. Germline V lookup: CDR1 SGHTA, CDR2 FQGNSA. Deletions cut 5 bases from V and 8 bases from J, with 13 bases between. CDR3 DNA sequence: TGTGCCAGCAGCCCCGACCCGTGGTATGAGCAGTTCTTC. Its protein is CASSPDPWYEQFF.

This clonotype showed up many times. The rearrangement links TRBV24-1 to TRBJ1-2; no reliable D call. Per germline, CDR1 KGHDR and CDR2 SFDVKD. The CDR3 totals 12 residues. Trimming left V 5 bases short and J 8 bases short, with 11 bases between. The CDR3 sequence is CATSASSGGYTF. The CDR3 bases are TGTGCCACCAGTGCCTCGAGTGGAGGCTACACCTTC.